Following are 19 T cell receptor beta chains from one sample sequenced in a study of shared clonotypes between healthy human individuals. The table came from immunoSEQ multiplex PCR; TCRdb's copy has only in-frame clones and leaves some out. The data hold around 500,000 clones, with over 70% observed a single time. The sample consisted of PBMCs. Source of these receptors: a woman in her 40s in good health. Some clones in this sample may be carry-over from other donors' samples.

The CDR3 sequence: CASSLAPGLSGANVLTF. The DNA of the CDR3 is TGCGCCAGCAGCTTGGCCCCAGGCCTCTCTGGGGCCAACGTCCTGACTTTC. The gene calls are TRBV5-1 and TRBJ2-6, with D uncertain. Germline CDR1 is SGHRS and CDR2 is YFSETQ. Between the trimmed V and J ends, which lost 0 bases and 0 bases, there was a span of 10 bases. CDR3 length: 17 amino acids.

The chain joins TRBV5-1 to TRBJ2-2, with a weak D call TRBD2 (6 bases). This CDR3 has 15 amino acids. Per germline, CDR1 SGHRS and CDR2 YFSETQ. V lost 3 bases and J 1 base, leaving 10 bases between the germline ends. The CDR3 region is CASSWSSENTGELFF. In DNA, the CDR3 is TGCGCCAGCAGCTGGTCTAGCGAGAACACCGGGGAGCTGTTTTTT.

In regard to this clone: A read error likely explains this, since a far larger clone differs by one base. The genes are TRBV7-2 and TRBJ2-2; D might be TRBD2 (6 bases). This CDR3 is 16 amino acids long. Germline CDR1 and CDR2: SGHTA and FQGNSA. In DNA, the CDR3 is TGTGCCAGCAGCTTAAATGCGGAGGCGGGCACCGGGGGGCTGTTTTTT. Translating it yields CASSLNAEAGTGGLFF.

The genes are TRBV19 and TRBJ1-2; TRBD1 matches 12 bases. CDR1 is LNHDA and CDR2 is SQIVND in the germline V gene (reference sequence). The length of the CDR3 is 14 residues. V lost 7 bases to trimming and J lost 8 bases; unmatched junction nucleotides: 8. CDR3 nucleotide sequence: TGTGCCAGTAACCCGGGACAGGGGGCGCGGGGCTACACCTTC. Its translation: CASNPGQGARGYTF.

Details on this clone: A far more abundant clone sits one base away, making this likely a read error. Other nucleotide sequences in the sample specify the same CDR3. The chain employs TRBV2 and TRBJ2-7; TRBD1 matches at 8 bases. Looked up from germline, CDR1 is SNHLY and CDR2 is FYNNEI. The CDR3 length is 14 residues. The CDR3, as DNA: TGTGCTAGCAGTGAAACCCGACAGGGGTACGAGCAGTACTTC. Translating gives CASSETRQGYEQYF.

CDR3 DNA: TGCGCCAGCAGCCAGACCCTAGGGGCTGAAGCTTTCTTT. Amino acids: CASSQTLGAEAFF. J is TRBJ1-1 and V is TRBV4-1; D may be TRBD1 (5 bases). In germline, CDR1 is MGHRA, CDR2 YSYEKL. The CDR3 contains 13 residues. V was pared by 3 bases and J by 6 bases, with 11 bases between.

V and J are TRBV7-8 and TRBJ2-4; D is tentatively TRBD1 or TRBD2 (5 bases each). V was trimmed by 1 base and J by 4 bases, leaving 17 bases between them. The CDR3 has 17 residues. The germline V gene encodes CDR1 SGHVS and CDR2 FQNEAQ. The CDR3 DNA reads TGTGCCAGCAGCTTAGAGCGGATGGGGGTAACTAAAAACATTCAGTACTTC. Translating it yields CASSLERMGVTKNIQYF.

The V gene is TRBV27, the J gene TRBJ2-7; 8 positions match TRBD1. Germline V gene lookup returns CDR1 MNHEY and CDR2 SMNVEV (reference sequence). The CDR3 contains 15 residues. V lost 5 bases to trimming and J lost 4 bases; unmatched junction nucleotides: 10. The CDR3 here is CASSPKDRALYEQYF. CDR3 bases: TGTGCCAGCAGTCCCAAGGACAGGGCCTTGTACGAGCAGTACTTC.

As to this clone: This is likely an artifact of a read error, given a far larger clone one base away. The chain employs TRBV30 and TRBJ2-7; TRBD1 matches 7 bases. J lost 0 bases, V lost 1 base, and 9 bases had no gene match. Germline CDR1 is GTSNPN and CDR2 is SVGIG (reference sequence). The CDR3 is 16 amino acids. The CDR3 here is CAWSALTGIYSYEQYF. CDR3 DNA: TGTGCCTGGAGTGCCTTGACAGGGATCTACTCCTACGAGCAGTACTTC.

The chain uses TRBV27 and TRBJ2-7, with D maybe TRBD1 (6 bases). Trimming took 6 bases from V and 7 from J, leaving 13 bases between them. Germline V gene data show CDR1 as MNHEY and CDR2 as SMNVEV (reference sequence). The CDR3 loop spans 12 amino acids. In nucleotides, the CDR3 is TGTGCCAGCAGCGATCAGGGGCGGGAGCAGTACTTC. Translation: CASSDQGREQYF.

The chain combines TRBV5-6 with TRBJ2-2, with 7 bases fitting TRBD2. The CDR3 extends over 15 amino acids. Germline V CDR1 and CDR2: SGHDT, YYEEEE. V shed 5 bases and J 4 bases; nucleotides not matched to a gene: 8. The DNA of the CDR3 is TGTGCCAGCAGGAAGGGAGGGAGGAGCACCGGGGAGCTGTTTTTT. Amino acids: CASRKGGRSTGELFF.

With respect to this clone: A read error may account for a junction end that differs from germline. The chain carries TRBV15 and TRBJ2-3; D is possibly TRBD2 (6 bases). There are 12 residues in the CDR3. Per the germline V gene, CDR1 is LNHNV and CDR2 is YYDKDF (reference sequence). CDR3: CATSRDSSTSRF. The DNA for the CDR3 is TGTGCCACCAGCAGAGATTCTTCCACTAGCAGGTTC.

Concerning this clone itself: At the DNA level, this CDR3 is encoded by other sequences in the same sample as well. The CDR3, as DNA: TGTGCCAGCAGTTCCGCAGGCCGCTCCTACGAGCAGTACTTC. It translates to CASSSAGRSYEQYF. The chain is built from TRBV27 and TRBJ2-7; unclear D gene. Trimming took off 4 bases at V and 0 bases at J, with 10 bases between the two ends. Germline V CDR1 and CDR2: MNHEY, SMNVEV (reference sequence). The CDR3 contains 14 residues.

The chain combines TRBV11-2 with TRBJ2-1; TRBD2 matches at 11 bases. The CDR3 is made up of 15 amino acids. The junction had 5 bases not matched to a gene; V was cut back by 3 bases and J by 7 bases. Germline CDR1 reads SGHAT; CDR2 reads FQNNGV. CDR3 in amino acids: CASSFSGRAQNEQFF. The CDR3 DNA is TGTGCCAGCAGCTTTAGCGGGAGGGCCCAAAATGAGCAGTTCTTC.

Points on this clone: Since a far larger clone is one base different, this is likely a read error. A read error is likely, as this CDR3 ends without the conserved phenylalanine or tryptophan. The chain carries TRBV7-2 and TRBJ1-1; 7 bases are shared with TRBD1. The germline V gene has CDR1 SGHTA and CDR2 FQGNSA. CDR3 length: 14 residues. The V gene end was trimmed by 0 bases and the J gene end by 3 bases; junction bases not matched to a gene: 1. The CDR3, as DNA: TGTGCCAGCAGCTTAGCGGGACAGCACACTGAAGCTTTCTCT. Its translation: CASSLAGQHTEAFS.

V and J are TRBV19 and TRBJ2-7; D may be TRBD2 (6 bases). This CDR3 region has 14 residues. The germline V gene encodes CDR1 LNHDA and CDR2 SQIVND (reference sequence). V shed 6 bases and J shed 3 bases, with 15 bases lying between them. This CDR3 is CASSSIPGDYEQYF. The CDR3 region has the DNA TGTGCCAGTAGCTCGATTCCGGGAGACTACGAGCAGTACTTC.

The chain has TRBV28 and TRBJ1-5; TRBD1 matches 7 bases. With V trimmed by 4 bases and J by 2 bases, 2 bases remained unmatched. This CDR3 has 14 amino acids. Germline CDR1 and CDR2: MDHEN and SYDVKM. In DNA, the CDR3 is TGTGCCAGCAGTTCAGGGGGACGCAATCAGCCCCAGCATTTT. Protein: CASSSGGRNQPQHF. Together with reference TRBV28 and TRBJ1-5, the CDR3 gives the full variable domain: DVKVTQSSRYLVKRTGEKVFLECVQDMDHENMFWYRQDPGLGLRLIYFSYDVKMKEKGDIPEGYSVSREKKERFSLILESASTNQTSMYLCASSSGGRNQPQHFGDGTRLSIL.

The chain recombines TRBV6-1 with TRBJ2-3; no definite D call. Germline loops: CDR1 MNHNS, CDR2 SASEGT. V dropped 7 bases and J dropped 2 bases, with 13 bases sitting between them. The CDR3 covers 14 residues. The CDR3 protein is CASTRVSITDTQYF. CDR3 nucleotides: TGTGCCAGCACCCGCGTCTCCATCACAGATACGCAGTATTTT.

V gene TRBV7-2 combines with J gene TRBJ1-2, with a tentative D call TRBD1 (5 bases). Germline V gives CDR1 SGHTA, CDR2 FQGNSA. The CDR3 covers 15 residues. Trimming stripped 2 bases from V and 5 bases from J, with 15 bases between. The DNA for the CDR3 is TGTGCCAGCAGCTTATCTGGGGGAACAGGTTATGGCTACACCTTC. As protein: CASSLSGGTGYGYTF.